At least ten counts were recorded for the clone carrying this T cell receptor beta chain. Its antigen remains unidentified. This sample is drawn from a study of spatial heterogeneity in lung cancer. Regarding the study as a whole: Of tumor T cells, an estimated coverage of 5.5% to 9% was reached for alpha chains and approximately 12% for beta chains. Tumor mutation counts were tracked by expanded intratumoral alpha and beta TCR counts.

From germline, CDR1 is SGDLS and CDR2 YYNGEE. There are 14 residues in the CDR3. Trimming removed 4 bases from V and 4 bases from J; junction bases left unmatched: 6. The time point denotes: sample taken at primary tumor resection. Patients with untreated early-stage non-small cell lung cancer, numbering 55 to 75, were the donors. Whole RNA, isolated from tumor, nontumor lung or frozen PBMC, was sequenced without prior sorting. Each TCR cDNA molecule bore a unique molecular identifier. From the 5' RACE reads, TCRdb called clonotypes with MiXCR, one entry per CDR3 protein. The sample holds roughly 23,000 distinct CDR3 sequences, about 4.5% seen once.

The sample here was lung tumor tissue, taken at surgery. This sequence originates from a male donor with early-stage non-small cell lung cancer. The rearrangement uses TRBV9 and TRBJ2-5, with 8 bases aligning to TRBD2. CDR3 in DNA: TGTGCCAGCAGCCCGACGGGGGGGCCAGAGACCCAGTACTTC. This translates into CASSPTGGPETQYF.